This T cell receptor (beta chain) originates from a study of ipilimumab plus nivolumab after autologous stem cell transplantation. Across the study: DLBCL patients had primary refractory or relapsed disease.

This clone showed up just once. TCRdb's table, derived via immunoSEQ multiplex PCR, lists solely in-frame clones and lacks some. The data hold 20,000 to 25,000 clones, with 77% observed a single time. V was pared by 4 bases and J by 8 bases, with 19 bases between. The CDR3 covers 16 residues. The germline V gene has CDR1 SGHTS and CDR2 YDEGEE. Dosing: nivolumab 3 mg/kg IV, weeks 1, 4, 7, 10, then every two weeks to week 26. The sequences come from PBMCs, collected in a trial of ipilimumab plus nivolumab as post-transplant consolidation. The chain uses TRBV5-8 and TRBJ1-6; D is perhaps TRBD1 (6 bases). This sequence originates from a male donor with diffuse large B-cell lymphoma. CDR3 residues: CASSNPKTGYDSPLHF. As DNA, the CDR3 is TGTGCCAGCAGCAACCCAAAGACAGGATACGATTCACCCCTCCACTTT.